This TCR beta chain was documented in a study of blood T cell repertoires in COVID-19 (TCRdb year 2020). In the study overall: The collaborator samples originated in the United States, Italy and Spain and spanned the acute and convalescent phases of COVID-19. The material from the prospective study consisted of cDNA or gDNA derived from T cells, B-cell-depleted T cells, or PBMCs. The samples were drawn from the first 160 participants of the ongoing ImmuneRACE study and from more than 1,000 subjects provided by 6 global collaborators. Nearly every sample came with metadata listing a de-identified subject ID, COVID-19 status, age in years and sex. The repertoires were released in a freely available public database intended as a resource for research on the immune response to SARS-CoV-2. Where HLA class I and class II types were available, the types were taken from metadata supplied by the sample provider, not from assay-based typing. Deeply sampled blood TCRbeta repertoires from subjects exposed to, actively infected with, or recovered from COVID-19 were included in the dataset.

Reading the germline V gene gives CDR1 SQVTM and CDR2 ANQGSEA. Taken from cysteine to phenylalanine, the CDR3 has 14 residues. Only the CDR3 part of the read is kept: 42 bases, read in frame from the first base. V lost 0 bases and J lost 4 bases; the stretch between them is 10 bases long. Notes on this clone: This clone's antigen is unknown. No qualities accompany the bases; no much larger clone lies one base away.

Whole blood was collected in K2EDTA tubes by collaborating institutions according to the institutions' own protocols. For TCRbeta analysis, collaborators shipped samples as frozen whole blood, isolated PBMCs, or DNA extracted from either of those sample types. TCRbeta CDR3 regions were amplified from genomic DNA by means of the immunoSEQ Assay, a bias-controlled multiplex PCR. On the authors' methods: Within the assay, amplification of reference gene primers was used to estimate how many nucleated cells each sample contained. Sequence reads were collapsed and filtered to measure the absolute abundance of every unique TCRbeta CDR3 rearrangement. Productive Simpson clonality was computed per sample as the square root of Simpson's diversity index over productive rearrangements. As stored in TCRdb, this immuneACCESS dataset retains in-frame rearrangements with V and J assigned. A fraction of the clones does not appear; measured against another copy, unresolved V genes explain less than half of the discrepancy, and the remainder lacks a known reason. The DNA gave D and trimming, while V, J and clone size come from that table. This sample holds around 76,000 clones; around 91% were observed only once. The top ten hold about 6% of the sample.

Results the study describes overall, beyond this receptor: Clinical and demographic metadata were provided uncurated, with the amount varying by source and participant.

The chain is encoded by TRBV29-1 joined to TRBJ1-3; TRBD1 is a possible D gene, resting on 5 matching bases. The sequenced sample consisted of peripheral blood. The receptor's source is a human donor in a cohort sampled during active COVID-19. The CDR3 amino acid sequence is: CSVEDRQRGNTIYF. The DNA is as follows: TGCAGCGTTGAAGATCGACAGAGAGGAAACACCATATATTTT. Joined to the reference TRBV29-1 and TRBJ1-3 proteins, this CDR3 gives the full variable domain: SAVISQKPSRDICQRGTSLTIQCQVDSQVTMMFWYRQQPGQSLTLIATANQGSEATYESGFVIDKFPISRPNLTFSTLTVSNMSPEDSSIYLCSVEDRQRGNTIYFGEGSWLTVV.